This T cell receptor beta chain was recovered during a study of blood T cell repertoires in COVID-19. In the authors' workflow: Amplifying reference gene primers gave estimates of nucleated cell counts. Method: immunoSEQ multiplex PCR; TCRdb's copy keeps in-frame clones and lacks some. That table is the source of V, J and clone size, and D and trimming were worked out from the DNA. The sample holds about 140,000 clones; roughly 88% are singletons and the top ten take about 10%. Germline assignment: CDR1 SGHDT and CDR2 YYEEEE. Trimming removed 1 base from V and 3 bases from J; junction bases left unmatched: 12. The length of the CDR3 is 18 residues.

Sample: peripheral blood. This TCR came from a man between 60 and 70 years old with active or convalescent COVID-19. The chain carries TRBV5-6 and TRBJ2-7, with 11 bases that match TRBD2. The CDR3, as DNA: TGTGCCAGCAGCTTGATATCCCTAGCGGGAGGCCCGAACTACGAGCAGTACTTC. As protein: CASSLISLAGGPNYEQYF.